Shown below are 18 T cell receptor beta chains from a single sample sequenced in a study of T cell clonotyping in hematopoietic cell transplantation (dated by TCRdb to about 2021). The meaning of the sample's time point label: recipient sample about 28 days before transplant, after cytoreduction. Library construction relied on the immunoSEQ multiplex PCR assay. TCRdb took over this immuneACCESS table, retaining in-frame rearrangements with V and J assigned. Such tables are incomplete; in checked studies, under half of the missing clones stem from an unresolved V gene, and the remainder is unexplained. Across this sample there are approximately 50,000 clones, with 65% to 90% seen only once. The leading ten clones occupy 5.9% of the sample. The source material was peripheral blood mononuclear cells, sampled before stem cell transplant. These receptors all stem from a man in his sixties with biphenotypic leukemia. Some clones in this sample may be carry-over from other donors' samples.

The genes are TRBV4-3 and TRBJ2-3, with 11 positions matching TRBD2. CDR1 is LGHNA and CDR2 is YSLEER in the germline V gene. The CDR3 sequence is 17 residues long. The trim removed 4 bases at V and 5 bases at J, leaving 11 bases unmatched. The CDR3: CASSLSVAGGEGDTQYF. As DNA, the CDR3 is TGCGCCAGCAGCCTGTCGGTAGCGGGAGGGGAGGGAGATACGCAGTATTTT.

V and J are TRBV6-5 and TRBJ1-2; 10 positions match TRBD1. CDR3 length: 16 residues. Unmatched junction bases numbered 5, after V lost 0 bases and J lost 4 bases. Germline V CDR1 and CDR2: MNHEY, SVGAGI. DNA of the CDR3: TGTGCCAGCAGTTACTCTCGGACAGGGGGTGGCTATGGCTACACCTTC. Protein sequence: CASSYSRTGGGYGYTF.

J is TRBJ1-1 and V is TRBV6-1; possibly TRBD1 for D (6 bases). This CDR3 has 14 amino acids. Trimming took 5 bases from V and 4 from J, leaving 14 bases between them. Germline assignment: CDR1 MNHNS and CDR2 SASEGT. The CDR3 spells CASSSIQGLTEAFF. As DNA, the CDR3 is TGTGCCAGCAGTAGTATACAGGGCCTCACTGAAGCTTTCTTT.

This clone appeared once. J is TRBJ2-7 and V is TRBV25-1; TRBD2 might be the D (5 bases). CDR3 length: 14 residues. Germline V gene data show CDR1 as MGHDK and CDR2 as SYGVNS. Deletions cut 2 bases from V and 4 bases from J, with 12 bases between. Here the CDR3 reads CASSERELGYEQYF. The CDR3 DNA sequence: TGTGCCAGCAGTGAAAGAGAACTAGGTTACGAGCAGTACTTC.

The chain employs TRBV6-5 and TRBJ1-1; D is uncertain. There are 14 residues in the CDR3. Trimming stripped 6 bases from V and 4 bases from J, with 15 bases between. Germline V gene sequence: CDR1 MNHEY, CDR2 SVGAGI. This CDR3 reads CASRPSSGFTEAFF. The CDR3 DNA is TGTGCCAGCAGACCATCGTCCGGGTTCACTGAAGCTTTCTTT.

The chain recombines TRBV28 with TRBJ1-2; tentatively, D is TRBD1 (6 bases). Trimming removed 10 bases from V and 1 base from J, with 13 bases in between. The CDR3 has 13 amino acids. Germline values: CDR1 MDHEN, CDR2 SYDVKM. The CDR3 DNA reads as TGTGCCACCCGGACAGCCCTTAACTATGGCTACACCTTC. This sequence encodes CATRTALNYGYTF.

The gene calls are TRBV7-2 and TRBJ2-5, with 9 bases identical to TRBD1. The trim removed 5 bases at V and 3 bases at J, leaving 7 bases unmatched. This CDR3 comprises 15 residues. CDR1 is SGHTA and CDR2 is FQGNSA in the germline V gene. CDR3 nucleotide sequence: TGTGCCAGCAGCCCTTGGACAGGGGAAGAAGAGACCCAGTACTTC. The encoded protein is CASSPWTGEEETQYF.

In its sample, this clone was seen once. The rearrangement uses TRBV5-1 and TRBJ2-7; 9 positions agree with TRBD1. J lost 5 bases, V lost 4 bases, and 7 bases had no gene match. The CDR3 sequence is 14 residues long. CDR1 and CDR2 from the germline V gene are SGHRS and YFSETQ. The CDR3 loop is CASSEQGAQDEQYF. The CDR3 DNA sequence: TGCGCCAGCAGCGAACAGGGGGCGCAAGACGAGCAGTACTTC.

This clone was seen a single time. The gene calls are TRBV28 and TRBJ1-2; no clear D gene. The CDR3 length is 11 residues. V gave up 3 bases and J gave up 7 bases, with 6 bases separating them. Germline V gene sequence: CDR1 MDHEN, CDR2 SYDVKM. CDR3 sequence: CASSFSGGYTF. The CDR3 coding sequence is TGTGCCAGCAGTTTTAGCGGTGGCTACACCTTC.

In DNA, the CDR3 is TGTGCCAGCAGTGTCAAATGGGGCGTCGAACCCCAGCATTTT. Translating it yields CASSVKWGVEPQHF. J is TRBJ1-5 and V is TRBV2; the D gene is possibly TRBD1 (5 bases). The CDR3 consists of 14 residues. The V end lost 4 bases, the J end lost 10 bases, and 17 bases lay between the germline ends. Germline CDR1 reads SNHLY; CDR2 reads FYNNEI. Using reference TRBV2 and TRBJ1-5 for the parts outside the CDR3, the full variable domain is EPEVTQTPSHQVTQMGQEVILRCVPISNHLYFYWYRQILGQKVEFLVSFYNNEISEKSEIFDDQFSVERPDGSNFTLKIRSTKLEDSAMYFCASSVKWGVEPQHFGDGTRLSIL.

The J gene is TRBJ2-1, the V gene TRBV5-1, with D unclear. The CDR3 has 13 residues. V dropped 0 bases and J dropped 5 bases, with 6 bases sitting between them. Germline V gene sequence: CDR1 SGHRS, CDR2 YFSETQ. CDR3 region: CASSLAQNNEQFF. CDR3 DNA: TGCGCCAGCAGCTTGGCACAGAACAATGAGCAGTTCTTC.

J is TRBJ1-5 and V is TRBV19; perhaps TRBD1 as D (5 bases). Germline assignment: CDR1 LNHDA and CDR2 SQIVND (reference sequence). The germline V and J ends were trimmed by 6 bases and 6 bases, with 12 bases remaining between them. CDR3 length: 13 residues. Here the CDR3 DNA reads TGTGCCAGTAGCCCTTGGGACGGTCAGCCCCAGCATTTT. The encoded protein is CASSPWDGQPQHF.

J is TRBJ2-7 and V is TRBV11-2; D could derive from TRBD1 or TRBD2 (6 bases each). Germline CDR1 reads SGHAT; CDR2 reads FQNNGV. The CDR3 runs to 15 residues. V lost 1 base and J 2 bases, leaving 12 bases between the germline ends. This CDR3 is CASSLGPGAAYEQYF. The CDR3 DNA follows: TGTGCCAGCAGCTTAGGTCCGGGGGCGGCCTACGAGCAGTACTTC.

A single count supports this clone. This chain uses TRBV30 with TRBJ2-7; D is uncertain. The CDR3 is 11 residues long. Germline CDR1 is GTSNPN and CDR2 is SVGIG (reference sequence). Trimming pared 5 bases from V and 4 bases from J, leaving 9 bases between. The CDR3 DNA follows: TGTGCCTGGTCCTTAGGGTACGAGCAGTACTTC. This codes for CAWSLGYEQYF.

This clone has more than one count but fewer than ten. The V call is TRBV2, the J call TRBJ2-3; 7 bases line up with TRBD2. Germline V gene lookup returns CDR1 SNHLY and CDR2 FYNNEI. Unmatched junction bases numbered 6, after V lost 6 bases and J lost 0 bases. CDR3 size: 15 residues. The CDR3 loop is CASRLEAGSTDTQYF. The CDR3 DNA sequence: TGTGCCAGCAGGTTAGAAGCGGGGAGCACAGATACGCAGTATTTT.

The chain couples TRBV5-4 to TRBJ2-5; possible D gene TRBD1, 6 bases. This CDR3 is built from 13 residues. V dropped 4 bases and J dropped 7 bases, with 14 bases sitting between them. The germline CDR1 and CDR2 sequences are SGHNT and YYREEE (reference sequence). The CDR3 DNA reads TGTGCCAGCAGCAACGCAGGGGTGGGGACCCAGTACTTC. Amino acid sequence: CASSNAGVGTQYF.

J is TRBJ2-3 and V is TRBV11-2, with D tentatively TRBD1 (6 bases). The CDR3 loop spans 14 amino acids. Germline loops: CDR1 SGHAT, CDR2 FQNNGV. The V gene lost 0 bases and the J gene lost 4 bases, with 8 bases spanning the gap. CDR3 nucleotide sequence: TGTGCCAGCAGCTTAGAAGGGGGTGCAGATACGCAGTATTTT. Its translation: CASSLEGGADTQYF.

The CDR3 loop reads CAGGDQPQHF. The CDR3, as DNA: TGTGCCGGAGGGGATCAGCCCCAGCATTTT. This sequence joins TRBV30 and TRBJ1-5, with TRBD1 as a possible D gene (5 bases). Germline loops: CDR1 GTSNPN, CDR2 SVGIG (reference sequence). The ends were cut back, 8 bases at V and 5 bases at J, with 7 bases in the middle. The CDR3 is 10 residues long.